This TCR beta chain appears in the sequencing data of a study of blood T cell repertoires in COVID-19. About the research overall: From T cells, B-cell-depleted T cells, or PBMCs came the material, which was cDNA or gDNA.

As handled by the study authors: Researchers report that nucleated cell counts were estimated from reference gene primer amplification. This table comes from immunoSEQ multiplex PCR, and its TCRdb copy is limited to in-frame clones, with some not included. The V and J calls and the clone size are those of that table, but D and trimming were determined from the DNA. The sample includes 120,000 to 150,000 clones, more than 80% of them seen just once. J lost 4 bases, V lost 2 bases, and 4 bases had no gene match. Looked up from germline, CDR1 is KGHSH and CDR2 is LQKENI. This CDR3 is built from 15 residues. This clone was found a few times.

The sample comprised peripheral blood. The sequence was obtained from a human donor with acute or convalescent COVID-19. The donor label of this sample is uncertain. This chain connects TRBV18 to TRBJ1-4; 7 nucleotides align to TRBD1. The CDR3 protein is CASSPVGTVNEKLFF. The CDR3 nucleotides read TGTGCCAGCTCACCAGTTGGGACAGTTAATGAAAAACTGTTTTTT.